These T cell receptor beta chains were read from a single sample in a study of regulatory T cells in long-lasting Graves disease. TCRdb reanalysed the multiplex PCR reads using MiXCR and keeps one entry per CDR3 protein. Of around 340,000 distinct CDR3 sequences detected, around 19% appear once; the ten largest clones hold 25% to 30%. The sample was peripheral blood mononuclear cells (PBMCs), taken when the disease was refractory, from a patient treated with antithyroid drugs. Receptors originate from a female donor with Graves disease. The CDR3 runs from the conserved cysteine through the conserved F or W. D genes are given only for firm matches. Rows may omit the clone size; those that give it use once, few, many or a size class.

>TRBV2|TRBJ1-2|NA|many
CASRLQGNYGYTF
TGCGCCAGCCGGCTCCAGGGAAACTATGGCTACACCTTC
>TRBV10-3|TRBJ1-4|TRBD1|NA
CAIRPGQGDEKLFF
TGTGCCATCAGACCGGGACAGGGGGATGAAAAACTGTTTTTT
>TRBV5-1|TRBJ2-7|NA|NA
CASRDNSYEQYF
TGCGCCAGCAGAGACAATTCCTACGAGCAGTACTTC
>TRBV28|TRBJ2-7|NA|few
CASSLAWRRGEQYF
TGTGCCAGCAGCCTCGCCTGGAGAAGGGGAGAGCAGTACTTC
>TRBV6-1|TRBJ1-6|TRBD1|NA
CASRAGGGSYNSPLHF
TGTGCCAGCAGGGCAGGGGGAGGCTCCTATAATTCACCCCTCCACTTT
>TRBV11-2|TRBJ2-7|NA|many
CASSLDVNRPYEQYF
TGTGCCAGCAGCTTAGATGTGAACAGACCCTACGAGCAGTACTTC
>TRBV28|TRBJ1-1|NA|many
CASSFMFPEAFF
TGTGCCAGCAGTTTTATGTTCCCTGAAGCTTTCTTT
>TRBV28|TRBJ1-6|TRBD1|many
CASSLVPPSDRGVYNSPLHF
TGTGCCAGCAGTTTAGTCCCCCCCTCCGACAGGGGTGTCTATAATTCACCCCTCCACTTT
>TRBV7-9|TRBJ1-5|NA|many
CASSWGGRGNQPQHF
TGTGCCAGCAGCTGGGGGGGTAGGGGCAATCAGCCCCAGCATTTT
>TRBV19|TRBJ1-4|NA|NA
CASSIDPEVLRDELFF
TGTGCCAGTAGTATAGATCCCGAGGTCCTAAGGGACGAACTGTTTTTT
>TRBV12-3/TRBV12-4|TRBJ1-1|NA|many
CASRGNTEAFF
TGTGCCAGCAGGGGGAACACTGAAGCTTTCTTT
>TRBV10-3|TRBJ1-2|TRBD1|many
CAIRAPNRGFYGYTF
TGTGCCATCAGGGCTCCCAACAGGGGATTCTATGGCTACACCTTC
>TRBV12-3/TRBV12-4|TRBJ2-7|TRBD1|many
CASSLNRGHEQYF
TGTGCCAGCAGTTTGAACAGGGGACACGAGCAGTACTTC
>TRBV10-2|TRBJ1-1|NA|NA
CASMVQNTEAFF
TGCGCCAGCATGGTCCAGAACACTGAAGCTTTCTTT
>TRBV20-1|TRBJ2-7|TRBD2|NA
CSAGRGYEQYF
TGCAGTGCTGGGAGGGGATACGAGCAGTACTTC